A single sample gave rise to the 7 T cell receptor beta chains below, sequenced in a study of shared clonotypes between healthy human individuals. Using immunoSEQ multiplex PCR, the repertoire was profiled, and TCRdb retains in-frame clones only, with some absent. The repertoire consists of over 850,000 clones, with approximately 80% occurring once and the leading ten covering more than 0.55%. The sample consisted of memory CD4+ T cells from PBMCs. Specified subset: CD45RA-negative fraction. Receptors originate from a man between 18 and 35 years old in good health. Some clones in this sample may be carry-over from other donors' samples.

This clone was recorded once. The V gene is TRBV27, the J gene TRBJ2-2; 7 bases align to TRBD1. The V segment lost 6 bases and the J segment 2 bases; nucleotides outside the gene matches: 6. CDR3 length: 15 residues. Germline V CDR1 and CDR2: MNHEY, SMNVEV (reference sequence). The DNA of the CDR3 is TGTGCCAGCAGCAGGGGACAGTTAAACACCGGGGAGCTGTTTTTT. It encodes CASSRGQLNTGELFF.

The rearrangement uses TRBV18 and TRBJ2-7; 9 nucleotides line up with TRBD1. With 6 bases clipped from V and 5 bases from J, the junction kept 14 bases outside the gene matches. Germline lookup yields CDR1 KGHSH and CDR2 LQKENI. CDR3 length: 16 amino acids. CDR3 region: CASSIAHRGQANEQYF. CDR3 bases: TGTGCCAGCTCTATAGCGCACAGGGGGCAGGCGAACGAGCAGTACTTC.

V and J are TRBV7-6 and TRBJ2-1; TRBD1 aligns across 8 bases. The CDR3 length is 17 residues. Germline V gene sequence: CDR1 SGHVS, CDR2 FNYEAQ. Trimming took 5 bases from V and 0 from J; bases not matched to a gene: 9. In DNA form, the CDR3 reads TGTGCCAGCAGCCAAGGGAACAGGGGGAGCTCCTACAATGAGCAGTTCTTC. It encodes CASSQGNRGSSYNEQFF.

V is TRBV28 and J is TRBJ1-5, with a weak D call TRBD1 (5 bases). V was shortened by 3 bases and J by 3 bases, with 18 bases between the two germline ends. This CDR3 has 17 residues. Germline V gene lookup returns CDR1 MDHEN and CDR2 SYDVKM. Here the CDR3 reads CASSLTDHPIANQPQHF. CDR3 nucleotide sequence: TGTGCCAGCAGTTTGACAGACCACCCCATAGCCAATCAGCCCCAGCATTTT.

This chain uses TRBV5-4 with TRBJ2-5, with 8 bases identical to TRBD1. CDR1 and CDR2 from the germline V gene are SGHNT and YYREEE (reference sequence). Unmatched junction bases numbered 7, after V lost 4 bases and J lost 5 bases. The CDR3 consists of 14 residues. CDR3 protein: CASSRQGARETQYF. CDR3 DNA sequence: TGTGCCAGCAGCCGGCAGGGGGCGAGGGAGACCCAGTACTTC.

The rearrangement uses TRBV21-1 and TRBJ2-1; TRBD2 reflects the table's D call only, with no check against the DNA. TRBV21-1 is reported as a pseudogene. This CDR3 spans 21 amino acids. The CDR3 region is CASSKSKREGKIFSSYNEQFF. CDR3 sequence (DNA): TGTGCCAGCAGCAAAAGTAAACGGGAGGGGAAGATATTTAGCTCCTACAATGAGCAGTTCTTC.

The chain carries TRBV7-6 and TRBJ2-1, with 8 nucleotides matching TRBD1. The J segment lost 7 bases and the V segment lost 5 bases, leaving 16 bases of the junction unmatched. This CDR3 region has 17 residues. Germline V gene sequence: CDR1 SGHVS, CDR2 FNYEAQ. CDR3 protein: CASSGRGFRTGRNEQFF. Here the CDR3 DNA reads TGTGCCAGCAGCGGCCGCGGGTTTCGGACAGGGAGGAATGAGCAGTTCTTC.